This record covers a single TCR beta chain. The antigen is undetermined. This may be a read error, as it is one base from a much larger clone. Without the conserved terminal phenylalanine or tryptophan, this CDR3 likely stems from a read error. The data originate from a study of CD8 T cells in ankylosing spondylitis. Findings and caveats of the study: Clones linked with disease were CD8+ and fairly uncommon in the peripheral blood. Blood of patients with ankylosing spondylitis appeared to be characterized by a TCR beta motif of eight highly homologous variants.

V shed 3 bases and J shed 2 bases, with 15 bases lying between them. This CDR3 spans 16 amino acids. One entry per CDR3 protein, called by TCRdb with MiXCR from the 5' RACE reads. In the table there are about 540,000 distinct CDR3 sequences, approximately 12% of which are singletons. This sequence was found in a male donor with ankylosing spondylitis. J is TRBJ2-3 and V is TRBV12-3 or TRBV12-4, with TRBD2 as a possible D gene (6 bases). The sample comprised blood, either unsorted or a sorted T cell fraction (not recorded which). CDR3 DNA sequence: TGTGCCAGCAGTTTGGGTCTAGCGACCTCCACAGATACGCAGTATTCT. It specifies CASSLGLATSTDTQYS.